The subject of this entry is one TCR beta chain. The record originates from a study of T cell responses to AZD1222 COVID-19 vaccine. Sequenced by immunoSEQ multiplex PCR; TCRdb stores in-frame clones only, minus some. In the table there are approximately 79,000 clones, over 75% of which are singletons. The J segment lost 3 bases and the V segment lost 8 bases, leaving 7 bases of the junction unmatched. The CDR3 covers 15 residues. In germline, CDR1 is MDHEN, CDR2 SYDVKM. This clonotype was sampled from an adult in good health. The chain combines TRBV28 with TRBJ2-7; 13 bases align to TRBD2. The material sequenced was peripheral blood, taken on day 0 of AZD1222 vaccination. The CDR3 protein is CASLGLAGEGYEQYF. The CDR3 coding sequence is TGTGCCAGCTTAGGACTAGCGGGAGAAGGCTACGAGCAGTACTTC.